This T cell receptor beta chain was observed in a study of shared clonotypes between healthy human individuals (dated by TCRdb to the early 2020s). For context, the study as a whole: The cohort included a few men and a couple of women between 18 and 49 years of age. Each donor's leukapheresis produced roughly between about 0.85 and 10 billion PBMCs. Different laboratories and diverse techniques were used to prepare libraries and sequence TCR repertoires, to increase sequencing depth and limit assay-specific biases. For each donor, CD4 naive and CD4 memory were each run on three plates, CD8 naive on two plates, and CD8 memory on one plate. Blood TCR repertoires of about five healthy adults were deeply sequenced to estimate repertoire size and the extent of clonotype sharing between individuals.

TCR CDR3 regions were amplified from genomic DNA by multiplex PCR using the deep immunoSEQ assay. For each cell subset, the extracted genomic DNA was distributed evenly across all wells of several immunoSEQ 96-well plates, and each plate served as one replicate. For sorted subsets, each replicate PCR was loaded with 200 ng genomic DNA, equivalent to approximately 33,000 T cell genomes. Purified libraries were measured with a Qubit 3.0 fluorometer, size-checked on a Bioanalyzer 2100, and measured again with the KAPA Library Quantification kit. Each immunoSEQ 96-well plate was sequenced on its own single-read 150-cycle Illumina NextSeq 550 flow cell. In the original analysis: Because the immunoSEQ output held only junctional sequences and lacked quality scores, the filtering could not match the filtering applied to full-length reads. To assign V/J genes and CDR3, sequences were annotated using PyIR, a Python wrapper for IgBLAST v1.9, with IMGT germline references. Reads with weak V/J assignments (E-value above 1e-6), missing CDR3, stop codons, out-of-frame junctions, or ambiguous translated residues were removed. V3J clonotypes were defined by identical inferred V gene, J gene, and CDR3 amino acid sequence. The percentage overlap between two repertoires was calculated by dividing the number of shared unique clonotypes by the size of the smaller repertoire. RTK rarefaction, the Chao1 estimator, and Recon v2.1 estimates of unobserved clonotypes were used to assess repertoire richness. OLGA was used to compute generation probabilities for all TCRbeta clonotypes that the gDNA method yielded from several donors. TCRdb re-hosts the immuneACCESS table, in-frame sequences only. Its copies lack some clones; in the studies checked, an unresolved V gene accounts for under half of them, and the cause for the rest is not known. D and trimming were read from the DNA, whereas the V and J calls and clone size are those reported in that table. In this sample the table shows 150,000 to 200,000 clones, just under 95% of which occur a single time. The top ten hold more than 0.06% of the sample.

Cut back by 5 bases and 2 bases, the V and J ends lie 31 bases apart. The germline V gene supplies CDR1 MDHEN and CDR2 SYDVKM. The CDR3 measures 20 amino acids from cysteine to phenylalanine. The retained sequence is limited to the CDR3, 60 bases, with the frame set at the first base. Healthy HIV-negative adults with no recently reported acute infections or vaccinations were included as donors. Every donor was a Caucasian adult living in Nashville, Tennessee, USA. CD4+ T cells were enriched by magnetic negative selection; naive cells were then positively selected on CD45RA, and the negative fraction formed the memory subset. Blood was obtained by leukapheresis, after which PBMCs were separated by Ficoll-Histopaque density gradient centrifugation and cryopreserved in liquid nitrogen vapor phase. Analytical flow cytometry was used to check the purity and quantity of every magnetically sorted T cell population. From each sorted fraction, genomic DNA was isolated and quantified by UV absorbance on a Nanodrop 2000c.

As to this clone: Which antigen it targets is not known. There are no base qualities to consult, and no much larger clone falls within one base.

The study at large found these results: Incomplete sequencing was indicated by rarefaction of sorted-subset datasets, despite the large sequencing depth. Around 5.4% of naive CD4, 3.5% of naive CD8, about 2.5% of memory CD4, and approximately 0.39% of memory CD8 clonotypes were shared across several donors. Estimated clonotype richness was generally larger for naive than for memory subsets. Clonotypes shared by all four sorted-subset donors showed higher generation probabilities than non-shared clonotypes. Only blood was sampled, and tissue TCR repertoires likely differ from those in blood. Pairwise subsampling indicated that sequencing depth was expected to affect the degree of clonotype sharing among donors. The genetic and exposure-history diversity represented was limited by the small number of donors.

The sample was naive CD4+ T cells sorted from blood. The cell subset or site label here, explained by the study, means: CD45RA+ positively selected. The rearrangement joined TRBV28 to TRBJ2-7; D gene: possibly TRBD2, on 5 matching bases. The sequence derives from a woman aged 25 to 39 in good health. The CDR3 corresponds to CASSLHRRRAGRRLAYEQYF. The nucleotide sequence reads TGTGCCAGCAGTCTCCATCGTCGTCGGGCCGGTAGGAGGCTCGCCTACGAGCAGTACTTC.